This T cell receptor beta chain was recovered during a study of T cells in Graves' hyperthyroidism and ophthalmopathy. Study information: Before any treatment, at initial diagnosis, peripheral blood was collected.

Notes on this clonotype: Antigen: not known.

CDR1 and CDR2 from the germline V gene are LGHNT and FRNRAP. The CDR3 runs to 13 residues. The ends were cut back, 7 bases at V and 0 bases at J, with 9 bases in the middle. Lactation, pregnancy, other autoimmune disease or uncontrolled infection led to exclusion of patients. Clinical symptoms, serum thyroxine, TRAb, thyroid ultrasound and orbital computed tomography established diagnosis. Study-wide points: Most thyroid-expanded clonotypes above 0.001 were also found in blood.

RNA transcripts served as the template for amplifying TCR beta CDR3 regions. HTBI primers drove first-round RT-PCR of the TCR CDR3. TCRdb independently ran MiXCR on the multiplex PCR reads; one entry per CDR3 protein. The sample has fewer than 550,000 distinct CDR3 sequences, around a quarter seen once. The V call is TRBV12-5, the J call TRBJ2-5; perhaps TRBD2 as D (6 bases). The specimen sequenced was blood. This TCR derives from a woman aged 25 to 39 with Graves' ophthalmopathy. The CDR3, as DNA: TGTGCTAGTGCCAGGGACTACCAAGAGACCCAGTACTTC. This gives the protein CASARDYQETQYF.